This passage covers 27 T cell receptor beta chains from one sample sequenced in a study of T cell responses to AZD1222 COVID-19 vaccine. Clones were read by immunoSEQ multiplex PCR, and TCRdb kept only the in-frame ones, dropping some. The sample consists of tens of thousands of clones, around nine tenths of them appearing once. The sample in question was peripheral blood, obtained on day 0 of AZD1222 vaccination. These receptors came from an adult in good health.

The V call is TRBV15, the J call TRBJ2-7; possibly TRBD1 or TRBD2 for D (5 bases each). Germline V CDR1 and CDR2: LNHNV, YYDKDF (reference sequence). V was clipped by 0 bases and J by 1 base, with 10 bases between them. This CDR3 has 15 residues. This CDR3 reads CATSRDRDGSYEQYF. DNA for the CDR3: TGTGCCACCAGCAGAGATCGGGACGGATCCTACGAGCAGTACTTC.

The V gene is TRBV6-2 or TRBV6-3, the J gene TRBJ2-1; 8 bases align to TRBD2. Germline assignment: CDR1 MNHEY and CDR2 SVGEGT. CDR3 length: 15 residues. V trimming: 6 bases; J trimming: 0 bases; junction bases outside the gene matches: 4. The CDR3 coding sequence is TGTGCCAGCAGCCTTAGCGGGAACTCCTACAATGAGCAGTTCTTC. It codes for CASSLSGNSYNEQFF.

DNA for the CDR3: TGTGCCAGCAGCCAGGGACAGATCAATCAGCCCCAGCATTTT. Translation: CASSQGQINQPQHF. V is TRBV6-2 or TRBV6-3 and J is TRBJ1-5, with 7 bases identical to TRBD1. Germline trimming cut 6 bases from V and 3 bases from J; bases unmatched to any gene: 5. This CDR3 region has 14 residues. CDR1 is MNHEY and CDR2 is SVGEGT in the germline V gene.

This chain's CDR3 is CASSILAGTGELFF. The CDR3 nucleotides read TGTGCCAGCAGCATACTAGCGGGGACAGGGGAGCTGTTTTTT. The chain employs TRBV9 and TRBJ2-2; TRBD2 agrees at 10 bases. The germline gives CDR1 SGDLS, CDR2 YYNGEE. V was clipped by 4 bases and J by 8 bases; unmatched bases: 5. CDR3 size: 14 residues.

J is TRBJ1-2 and V is TRBV27; D is unresolved. Trimming removed 5 bases from V and 6 bases from J, with 19 bases in between. This CDR3 is built from 15 residues. Germline assignment: CDR1 MNHEY and CDR2 SMNVEV (reference sequence). For the CDR3, the DNA is TGTGCCAGCAGTGTTGGGAGTCCCGTCAGACATGGCTACACCTTC. Protein: CASSVGSPVRHGYTF.

The chain employs TRBV19 and TRBJ1-2, with unresolved D. The CDR3 extends over 15 amino acids. With 1 base removed from V and 8 bases from J, the gap between germline ends came to 17 bases. Germline-derived CDR1 and CDR2 are LNHDA and SQIVND (reference sequence). The DNA for the CDR3 is TGTGCCAGTAGTATAGGAGTGCCGACTCATAACGGCTACACCTTC. Translating gives CASSIGVPTHNGYTF. The full variable domain, completed using reference TRBV19 and TRBJ1-2, is DGGITQSPKYLFRKEGQNVTLSCEQNLNHDAMYWYRQDPGQGLRLIYYSQIVNDFQKGDIAEGYSVSREKKESFPLTVTSAQKNPTAFYLCASSIGVPTHNGYTFGSGTRLTVV.

This clone occurred once. The genes are TRBV5-4 and TRBJ2-7, with D tentatively TRBD2 (5 bases). The CDR3 contains 13 residues. V lost 1 base and J 9 bases, leaving 14 bases between the germline ends. Germline V gene data show CDR1 as SGHNT and CDR2 as YYREEE (reference sequence). The CDR3 nucleotides are TGTGCCAGCAGCTTGTTCGGGGATTTCGGGCAGTACTTC. It specifies CASSLFGDFGQYF.

This clone was counted a single time. The genes are TRBV10-1 and TRBJ1-1; 9 bases are a match to TRBD1. The CDR3 spans 12 residues. Trimming cost V 1 base and J 11 bases; bases outside gene matches: 2. CDR1 is WNHNN and CDR2 is SYGVQD in the germline V gene (reference sequence). This CDR3 reads CASSEYGQGAFF. In nucleotides, the CDR3 is TGCGCCAGCAGTGAGTACGGACAGGGGGCTTTCTTT.

The V call is TRBV20-1, the J call TRBJ1-1; D is perhaps TRBD1 (5 bases). Germline V gene data show CDR1 as DFQATT and CDR2 as SNEGSKA (reference sequence). V dropped 3 bases and J dropped 11 bases, with 10 bases sitting between them. This CDR3 is 10 amino acids long. The CDR3 loop is CSARGGLAFF. Here the CDR3 DNA reads TGCAGTGCTAGGGGGGGGTTGGCTTTCTTT.

The chain joins TRBV13 to TRBJ2-1; perhaps TRBD1 as D (5 bases). In germline, CDR1 is PRHDT, CDR2 FYEKMQ (reference sequence). The V and J ends lost 1 base and 6 bases respectively, with 13 bases between them. The CDR3 covers 15 residues. The CDR3 nucleotides read TGTGCCAGCAGCTTAGAGGCGTCGGACACCAATGAGCAGTTCTTC. This gives the protein CASSLEASDTNEQFF.

J is TRBJ2-5 and V is TRBV4-3; 7 nucleotides align to TRBD2. The CDR3 spans 15 residues. V dropped 1 base and J dropped 3; count of bases not matched to a gene: 5. Germline V gene data show CDR1 as LGHNA and CDR2 as YSLEER. This chain's CDR3 is CASSQGGSGKETQYF. The DNA for the CDR3 is TGCGCCAGCAGCCAAGGAGGCAGCGGGAAAGAGACCCAGTACTTC.

The genes are TRBV7-2 and TRBJ1-1; no reliable D call. CDR1 and CDR2 from the germline V gene are SGHTA and FQGNSA. The CDR3 runs to 13 residues. Trimming took 1 base from V and 1 from J, leaving 4 bases between them. CDR3 sequence (DNA): TGTGCCAGCAGCTTAGGCAGGAACACTGAAGCTTTCTTT. Protein: CASSLGRNTEAFF.

The V call is TRBV28, the J call TRBJ2-1; 8 bases agree with TRBD2. The germline CDR1 and CDR2 sequences are MDHEN and SYDVKM. J gave up 9 bases and V 5 bases, and 15 bases lay outside the gene matches. This CDR3 is built from 16 residues. The CDR3 loop reads CASSPTYGLSGGEQFF. The CDR3 DNA reads as TGTGCCAGCAGTCCGACGTATGGTCTGAGCGGGGGTGAGCAGTTCTTC.

The chain is built from TRBV4-1 and TRBJ2-1, with D possibly TRBD1 on 5 matching bases. Germline CDR1 reads MGHRA; CDR2 reads YSYEKL. The CDR3 runs 16 residues. V was cut by 4 bases and J by 7 bases, with 20 bases left in between. Here the CDR3 reads CASSLLQGRLGNEQFF. Written as DNA, the CDR3 is TGCGCCAGCAGCCTTCTTCAGGGTCGTCTCGGGAATGAGCAGTTCTTC.

This chain links TRBV18 with TRBJ1-3; 10 nucleotides agree with TRBD1. Unmatched junction bases numbered 5, after V lost 3 bases and J lost 0 bases. Germline V gene data show CDR1 as KGHSH and CDR2 as LQKENI. This CDR3 comprises 17 residues. The CDR3 loop is CASSPIGDRGSGNTIYF. The CDR3 DNA is TGTGCCAGCTCACCGATTGGGGACAGGGGCTCTGGAAACACCATATATTTT. The full variable domain, with the rest looked up from reference TRBV18 and TRBJ1-3, is NAGVMQNPRHLVRRRGQEARLRCSPMKGHSHVYWYRQLPEEGLKFMVYLQKENIIDESGMPKERFSAEFPKEGPSILRIQQVVRGDSAAYFCASSPIGDRGSGNTIYFGEGSWLTVV.

This chain connects TRBV6-2 or TRBV6-3 to TRBJ2-7; D is unresolved. V lost 5 bases and J 1 base, leaving 15 bases between the germline ends. The CDR3 contains 15 residues. Germline CDR1 and CDR2: MNHEY and SVGEGT. CDR3 sequence: CASSNRGKQSYEQYF. CDR3 DNA: TGTGCCAGCAGTAACCGCGGTAAACAGTCCTACGAGCAGTACTTC.

J is TRBJ2-3 and V is TRBV29-1; TRBD1 matches 8 bases. Trimming at V came to 0 bases and at J to 0 bases, leaving 8 bases not matched to a gene. The CDR3 is 17 residues long. Per germline, CDR1 SQVTM and CDR2 ANQGSEA. DNA of the CDR3: TGCAGCGTTGAAGAATACGTCGGACAGGGAAGCACAGATACGCAGTATTTT. It specifies CSVEEYVGQGSTDTQYF.

This rearrangement joins TRBV5-3 to TRBJ2-1; D is ambiguous. TRBV5-3 is placed among ORFs of uncertain function. Trimming left V 4 bases short and J 0 bases short, with 20 bases between. The CDR3 consists of 18 residues. For the CDR3, the DNA is TGTGCCAGAAGCCCTTATTGCACGGGTGGAAGCTCCTACAATGAGCAGTTCTTC. The encoded protein is CARSPYCTGGSSYNEQFF.

This clone was seen once. The chain carries TRBV6-5 and TRBJ2-3; no clear D. This CDR3 has 15 residues. Germline values: CDR1 MNHEY, CDR2 SVGAGI. The V end lost 0 bases, the J end lost 0 bases, and 7 bases lay between the germline ends. Here the CDR3 reads CASSYSAGSTDTQYF. CDR3 coding DNA: TGTGCCAGCAGTTACTCGGCCGGCAGCACAGATACGCAGTATTTT.

This chain connects TRBV3-1 (or the pseudogene TRBV3-2) to TRBJ2-7; 8 bases are shared with TRBD2. Germline CDR1 is LGHDT and CDR2 is YNNKEL (reference sequence). After removal of 1 base from V and 6 bases from J, the junction contained 8 bases not matched to a gene. This CDR3 has 15 residues. CDR3 amino acids: CASSQAAGGRGEQYF. The CDR3, as DNA: TGTGCCAGCAGCCAAGCGGCGGGAGGAAGGGGCGAGCAGTACTTC.

The genes are TRBV27 and TRBJ2-7; 10 positions match TRBD2. CDR1 and CDR2 (germline): MNHEY, SMNVEV (reference sequence). The CDR3 totals 15 residues. The J segment lost 6 bases and the V segment lost 8 bases, leaving 13 bases of the junction unmatched. CDR3 amino acids: CASRLNLAGDAEQYF. CDR3 bases: TGTGCCAGCCGGCTGAACCTAGCGGGAGATGCCGAGCAGTACTTC.

The chain employs TRBV28 and TRBJ1-2; D possibly corresponds to TRBD1 (5 bases). Germline V gives CDR1 MDHEN, CDR2 SYDVKM. V was pared by 1 base and J by 4 bases, with 16 bases between. This CDR3 region has 16 residues. CDR3: CASSLLAGSTFYGYTF. The CDR3 DNA reads TGTGCCAGCAGTTTATTGGCAGGGTCCACCTTCTATGGCTACACCTTC.

The CDR3 sequence is CATSAPLGYEQYF. The CDR3 nucleotides are TGTGCCACCAGTGCCCCGCTGGGGTACGAGCAGTACTTC. J is TRBJ2-7 and V is TRBV24-1; D not certain. CDR3 length: 13 residues. V gave up 5 bases and J gave up 4 bases, with 11 bases separating them. The germline V gene encodes CDR1 KGHDR and CDR2 SFDVKD.

This chain links TRBV3-1 (or the pseudogene TRBV3-2) with TRBJ2-2, with a possible D match to TRBD2 (6 bases). Germline V gene lookup returns CDR1 LGHDT and CDR2 YNNKEL (reference sequence). Trimming pared 4 bases from V and 6 bases from J, leaving 15 bases between. CDR3 length: 15 residues. CDR3 region: CASSLKGGTPGELFF. For the CDR3, the DNA is TGTGCCAGCAGCCTCAAAGGCGGGACTCCCGGGGAGCTGTTTTTT.

The V and J genes are TRBV25-1 and TRBJ1-1; D perhaps matches TRBD1 (5 bases). Germline CDR1 MGHDK, CDR2 SYGVNS. V lost 2 bases and J 5 bases, leaving 9 bases between the germline ends. The CDR3 is 13 residues long. CDR3 region: CASSEEGRTEAFF. CDR3 coding DNA: TGTGCCAGCAGTGAAGAGGGGCGGACTGAAGCTTTCTTT.

This chain links TRBV5-5 with TRBJ2-3; 14 nucleotides agree with TRBD2. Germline trimming cut 4 bases from V and 3 bases from J; bases unmatched to any gene: 4. The germline V gene encodes CDR1 SGHKS and CDR2 YYEKEE (reference sequence). The CDR3 length is 16 residues. CDR3 amino acids: CASSPTSGRVTDTQYF. The CDR3 DNA reads TGTGCCAGCAGCCCGACTAGCGGGAGGGTAACAGATACGCAGTATTTT.

The chain carries TRBV5-1 and TRBJ2-7, with TRBD1 identical over 11 bases. There are 16 residues in the CDR3. V shed 1 base, J shed 1 base, and the junction held 4 bases outside the gene matches. Germline CDR1 reads SGHRS; CDR2 reads YFSETQ. CDR3 amino acids: CASSLLGTGGSYEQYF. The CDR3 region has the DNA TGCGCCAGCAGCTTGTTGGGGACAGGGGGATCCTACGAGCAGTACTTC.